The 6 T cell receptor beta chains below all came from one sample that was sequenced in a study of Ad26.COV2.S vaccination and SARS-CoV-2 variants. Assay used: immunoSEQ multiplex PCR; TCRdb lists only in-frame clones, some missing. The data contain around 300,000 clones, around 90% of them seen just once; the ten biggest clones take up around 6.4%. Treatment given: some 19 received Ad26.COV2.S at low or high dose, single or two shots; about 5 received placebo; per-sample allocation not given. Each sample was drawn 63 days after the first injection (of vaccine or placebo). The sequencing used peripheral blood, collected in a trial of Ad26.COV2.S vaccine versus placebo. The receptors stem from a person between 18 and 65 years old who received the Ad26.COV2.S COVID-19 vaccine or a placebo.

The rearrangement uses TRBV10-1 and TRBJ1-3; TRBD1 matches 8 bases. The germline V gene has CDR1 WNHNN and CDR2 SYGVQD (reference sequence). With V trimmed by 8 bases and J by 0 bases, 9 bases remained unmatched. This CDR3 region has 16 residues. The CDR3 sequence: CASGPGQAGSGNTIYF. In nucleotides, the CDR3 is TGCGCCAGCGGTCCGGGACAGGCCGGCTCTGGAAACACCATATATTTT.

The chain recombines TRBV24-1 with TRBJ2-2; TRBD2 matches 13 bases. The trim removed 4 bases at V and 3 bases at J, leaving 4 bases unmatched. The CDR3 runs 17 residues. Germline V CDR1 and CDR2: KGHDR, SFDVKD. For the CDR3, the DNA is TGTGCCACCAGTGAAGAACTAGCGGGGGGGGACACCGGGGAGCTGTTTTTT. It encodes CATSEELAGGDTGELFF.

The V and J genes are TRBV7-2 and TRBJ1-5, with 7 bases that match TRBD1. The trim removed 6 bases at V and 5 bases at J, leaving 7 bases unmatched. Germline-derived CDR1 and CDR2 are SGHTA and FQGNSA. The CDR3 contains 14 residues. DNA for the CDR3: TGTGCCAGCAGTCCAACAGGGGTCTATCAGCCCCAGCATTTT. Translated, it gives CASSPTGVYQPQHF.

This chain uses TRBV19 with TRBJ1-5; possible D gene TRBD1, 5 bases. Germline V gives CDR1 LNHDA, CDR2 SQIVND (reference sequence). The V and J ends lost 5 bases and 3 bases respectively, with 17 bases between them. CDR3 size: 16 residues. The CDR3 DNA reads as TGTGCCAGTAGTCGGAGGGGAGGAGGTTTCAATCAGCCCCAGCATTTT. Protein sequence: CASSRRGGGFNQPQHF.

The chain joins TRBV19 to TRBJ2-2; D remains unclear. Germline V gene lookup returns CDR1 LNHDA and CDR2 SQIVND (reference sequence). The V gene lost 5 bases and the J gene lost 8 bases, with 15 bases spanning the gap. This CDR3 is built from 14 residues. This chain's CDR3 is CASSRGTRLGELFF. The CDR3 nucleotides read TGTGCCAGTAGTCGCGGAACCAGACTTGGGGAGCTGTTTTTT.

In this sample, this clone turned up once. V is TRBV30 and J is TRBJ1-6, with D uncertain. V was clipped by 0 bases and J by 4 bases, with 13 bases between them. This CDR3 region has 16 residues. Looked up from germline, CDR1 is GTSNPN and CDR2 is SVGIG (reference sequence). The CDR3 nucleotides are TGTGCCTGGAGTGTACAAGGAGGCAGATATAATTCACCCCTCCACTTT. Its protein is CAWSVQGGRYNSPLHF.